These T cell receptor beta chains were read from a single sample in a study of identifying expanded T cells in peripheral blood. The assay was immunoSEQ multiplex PCR, and TCRdb's table has in-frame clones only and misses some. Of 81,000 or so clones in the sample, about four fifths were seen once. Sequences were obtained from blood. These receptors were obtained from a person aged 18-70 years in good health. The CDR3 runs from the conserved cysteine through the conserved F or W. Each record gives: clone size, J gene, D gene, V gene, CDR3 DNA, CDR3 protein. D genes are given only for firm matches. Only some rows state a clone size, as once, few, many or a class for expanded clones.

size: .
J: TRBJ1-2
D: .
V: TRBV25-1
DNA: TGTGCCAGCAGTGACCTTCTCGGGGAGGCTCCCTGGGAAGGCTACACCTTC
CDR3: CASSDLLGEAPWEGYTF

size: .
J: TRBJ1-2
D: .
V: TRBV9
DNA: TGTGCCAGCAGCGTAGCTACAGATGTGGGAGGGGGATACGGATTGGGCTACACCTTC
CDR3: CASSVATDVGGGYGLGYTF

size: .
J: TRBJ2-7
D: TRBD2
V: TRBV11-3
DNA: TGTGCCAGCAGCTTAGATCATCTAGCGGGATACGAGCAGTACTTC
CDR3: CASSLDHLAGYEQYF

size: .
J: TRBJ2-1
D: .
V: TRBV7-2
DNA: TGTGCCAGCAGCCAAGTGGGGAGGTCTTACAATGAGCAGTTCTTC
CDR3: CASSQVGRSYNEQFF

size: .
J: TRBJ2-3
D: TRBD2
V: TRBV19
DNA: TGTGCCAGTAGTATTACGGGAGGGGCAGATACGCAGTATTTT
CDR3: CASSITGGADTQYF

size: .
J: TRBJ2-3
D: TRBD2
V: TRBV9
DNA: TGTGCCAGCAGCGCCGGACTAGCGGGAGTCGGGGTGACAGATACGCAGTATTTT
CDR3: CASSAGLAGVGVTDTQYF

size: .
J: TRBJ2-1
D: .
V: TRBV5-1
DNA: TGCGCCAGCAGCTTGGCCGGGACTGGAAACCACAATGAGCAGTTCTTC
CDR3: CASSLAGTGNHNEQFF

size: .
J: TRBJ1-2
D: .
V: TRBV2
DNA: TGTGCCAGCAGTGAAGAAGTCGGGAATGGCTACACCTTC
CDR3: CASSEEVGNGYTF

size: .
J: TRBJ2-3
D: .
V: TRBV30
DNA: TGTGCCTGGAGTGTTTTGCGCACAGATACGCAGTATTTT
CDR3: CAWSVLRTDTQYF

size: .
J: TRBJ2-7
D: .
V: TRBV21-1
DNA: TGTGCCAGCACCTCCGACAGGGGGCTCTACGAGCAGTACTTC
CDR3: CASTSDRGLYEQYF

size: .
J: TRBJ1-5
D: TRBD1
V: TRBV2
DNA: TGTGCCAGCAGTTCCGACAGGGGCCTCATCAATCAGCCCCAGCATTTT
CDR3: CASSSDRGLINQPQHF

size: .
J: TRBJ2-2
D: .
V: TRBV21-1
DNA: TGTGCCAGCCCGGGGGCCCGGGAGCTGTTTTTT
CDR3: CASPGARELFF

size: few
J: TRBJ2-1
D: .
V: TRBV29-1
DNA: TGCAGCGTTGAAGGGGTTAGGACGGGGGTGCACAATGAGCAGTTCTTC
CDR3: CSVEGVRTGVHNEQFF

size: .
J: TRBJ2-7
D: TRBD2
V: TRBV4-3
DNA: TGCGCCAGCAGCCAGGGACTAGCGGGAGTGACGGGTAACAACGAGCAGTACTTC
CDR3: CASSQGLAGVTGNNEQYF

size: .
J: TRBJ2-1
D: TRBD2
V: TRBV29-1
DNA: TGCAGCGCCCAGGGACTAGCGGGGAACAATGAGCAGTTCTTC
CDR3: CSAQGLAGNNEQFF

size: .
J: TRBJ2-6
D: .
V: TRBV19
DNA: TGTGCCAGTAGTATAGGTTCTGGGGCCAACGTCCTGACTTTC
CDR3: CASSIGSGANVLTF

size: few
J: TRBJ2-1
D: .
V: TRBV7-2
DNA: TGTGCCAGCAGCGCTTGGGCCGGAGGTGAGCAGTTCTTC
CDR3: CASSAWAGGEQFF

size: .
J: TRBJ1-3
D: .
V: TRBV18
DNA: TGTGCCAGCTCACCAGACCTAATCTCTGGAAACACCATATATTTT
CDR3: CASSPDLISGNTIYF

size: .
J: TRBJ2-3
D: .
V: TRBV28
DNA: TGTGCCAGCAGTCTGGACATGGGCCGCACAGATACGCAGTATTTT
CDR3: CASSLDMGRTDTQYF

size: .
J: TRBJ2-7
D: .
V: TRBV28
DNA: TGTGCCACGCGAGCCCAGGGGCTTCAGAACGAGCAGTACTTC
CDR3: CATRAQGLQNEQYF

size: once
J: TRBJ1-2
D: .
V: TRBV7-3
DNA: TGTGCCAGCGCTCCCGGACAAAACTATGGCTACACCTTC
CDR3: CASAPGQNYGYTF

size: .
J: TRBJ2-5
D: TRBD2
V: TRBV11-3
DNA: TGTGCCAGCAGCCCCGGACTAGCGGGCTCGGAAGAGACCCAGTACTTC
CDR3: CASSPGLAGSEETQYF

size: .
J: TRBJ2-3
D: .
V: TRBV13
DNA: TGTGCCAGCAGCACGGGGACAGATACGCAGTATTTT
CDR3: CASSTGTDTQYF

size: few
J: TRBJ2-1
D: TRBD2
V: TRBV10-3
DNA: TGTGCCATCAGCAGCGGGAGTCAGTACAATGAGCAGTTCTTC
CDR3: CAISSGSQYNEQFF

size: .
J: TRBJ1-2
D: .
V: TRBV27
DNA: TGTGCCAACAGTTTATACCCAGGGAGCGATGGCTACACCTTC
CDR3: CANSLYPGSDGYTF

size: .
J: TRBJ2-3
D: TRBD2
V: TRBV7-2
DNA: TGTGCCAGCAGAACTAGCGGGAGCACAGATACGCAGTATTTT
CDR3: CASRTSGSTDTQYF